This passage covers 5 T cell receptor beta chains from one sample sequenced in a study of T cells after yellow fever vaccination. TCRdb re-called the 5' RACE reads through MiXCR, storing one row per CDR3 protein. The sample contains about 330,000 distinct CDR3 sequences, about 8.3% of which appear only once. The sample consisted of PBMCs, taken approximately 40 days after the first yellow fever vaccination. These receptors originate from a man between 18 and 35 years old who received the YFV17D yellow fever vaccine.

The CDR3: CSATPGTQPQHF. CDR3 sequence (DNA): TGCAGTGCTACCCCGGGGACTCAGCCCCAGCATTTT. The rearrangement links TRBV20-1 to TRBJ1-5, with D perhaps matching TRBD1 (5 bases). Per the germline V gene, CDR1 is DFQATT and CDR2 is SNEGSKA (reference sequence). Between the trimmed V and J ends, which lost 4 bases and 6 bases, there was a span of 10 bases. The CDR3 runs 12 residues.

The rearrangement joins TRBV5-1 to TRBJ2-7; D remains unclear. The V gene lost 4 bases and the J gene lost 7 bases, with 15 bases spanning the gap. Per the germline V gene, CDR1 is SGHRS and CDR2 is YFSETQ. The length of the CDR3 is 13 residues. The CDR3: CASSLTPAREQYV. The CDR3 DNA is TGCGCCAGCAGCCTCACCCCGGCGAGGGAGCAGTACGTC.

The table lists this clonotype with a few counts. The gene calls are TRBV28 and TRBJ2-7; D is perhaps TRBD1 (6 bases). CDR1 is MDHEN, CDR2 SYDVKM, per germline. The CDR3 is made up of 13 amino acids. The germline V and J ends were trimmed by 9 bases and 3 bases, with 15 bases remaining between them. CDR3 in amino acids: CASNLRGNYEQYV. As DNA, the CDR3 is TGTGCCAGTAACCTCAGGGGAAACTACGAGCAGTACGTC.

The chain recombines TRBV2 with TRBJ1-1, with no clear D. The germline V gene encodes CDR1 SNHLY and CDR2 FYNNEI. V was pared by 7 bases and J by 5 bases, with 11 bases between. The CDR3 is made up of 12 amino acids. This CDR3 is CASKALGTEAFF. CDR3 bases: TGTGCCAGCAAGGCTCTGGGGACTGAAGCTTTCTTT.

This clonotype occurred a few times. The chain recombines TRBV7-2 with TRBJ2-2; 7 bases agree with TRBD1. The CDR3 has 13 residues. In germline, CDR1 is SGHTA, CDR2 FQGNSA. V lost 5 bases, J lost 9 bases, and 6 bases stayed unmatched. The CDR3 protein is CASSPSTGRELFF. CDR3 coding DNA: TGTGCCAGCAGCCCATCGACAGGGCGGGAGCTGTTTTTT.